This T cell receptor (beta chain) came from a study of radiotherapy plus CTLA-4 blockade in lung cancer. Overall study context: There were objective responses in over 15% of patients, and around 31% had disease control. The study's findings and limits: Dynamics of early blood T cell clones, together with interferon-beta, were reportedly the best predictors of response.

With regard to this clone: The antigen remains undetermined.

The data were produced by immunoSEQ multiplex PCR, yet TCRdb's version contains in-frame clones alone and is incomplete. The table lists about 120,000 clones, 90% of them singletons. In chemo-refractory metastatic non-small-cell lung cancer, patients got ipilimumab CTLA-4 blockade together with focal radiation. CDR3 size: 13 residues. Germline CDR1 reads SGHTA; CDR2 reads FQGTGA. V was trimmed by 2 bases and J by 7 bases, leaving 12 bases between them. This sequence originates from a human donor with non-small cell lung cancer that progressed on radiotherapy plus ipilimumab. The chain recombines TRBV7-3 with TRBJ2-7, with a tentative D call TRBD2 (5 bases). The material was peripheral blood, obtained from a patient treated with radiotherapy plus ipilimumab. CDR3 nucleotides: TGTGCCAGCAGCTTATATACGTGGGAGGAGCAGTACTTC. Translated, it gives CASSLYTWEEQYF.